This paragraph covers one T cell receptor beta chain sequence. No antigen is known for it. TCRdb passed the 5' RACE reads through MiXCR, listing each CDR3 protein once. The data show 280,000 or so distinct CDR3 sequences, 7.5% to 9% seen once. The CDR3 contains 15 residues. This sample was taken from a study of T cells after yellow fever vaccination. Study at large: SMART-Seq v4 Ultra Low Input handled preparation of low-cell-number fractions. Whole-study findings and limits: Subsequent booster samples again held most clones from primary vaccination (96% CD4, 85% to 90% CD8).

The source material was CD4+ T cells sorted from PBMCs, sampled 5 days after the yellow fever booster vaccination. The chain employs TRBV21-1 and TRBJ2-3; the D segment call TRBD2 is taken from the table without a DNA check. TRBV21-1 constitutes a pseudogene. This clonotype was obtained from a man aged 18-30 years who received the YFV17D yellow fever vaccine. The CDR3 region is CASSKVRRGTDTQYF. The CDR3, as DNA: TGTGCCAGCAGCAAAGTTCGGCGGGGCACAGATACGCAGTATTTT.